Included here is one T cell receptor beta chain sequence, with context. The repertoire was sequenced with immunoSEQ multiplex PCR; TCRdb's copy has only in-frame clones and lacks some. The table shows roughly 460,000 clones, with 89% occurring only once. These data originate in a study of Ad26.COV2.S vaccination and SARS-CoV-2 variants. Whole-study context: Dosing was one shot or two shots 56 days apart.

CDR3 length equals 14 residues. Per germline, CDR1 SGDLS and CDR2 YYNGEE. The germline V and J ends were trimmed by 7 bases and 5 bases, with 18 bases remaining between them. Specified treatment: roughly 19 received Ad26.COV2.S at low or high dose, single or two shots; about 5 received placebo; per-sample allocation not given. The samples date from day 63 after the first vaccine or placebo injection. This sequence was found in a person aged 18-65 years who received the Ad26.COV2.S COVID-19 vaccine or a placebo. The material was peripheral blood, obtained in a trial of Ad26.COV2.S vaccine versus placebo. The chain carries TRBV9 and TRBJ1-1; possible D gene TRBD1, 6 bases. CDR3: CASGRGGDGTEAFF. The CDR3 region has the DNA TGTGCCAGCGGCCGAGGGGGAGATGGGACTGAAGCTTTCTTT.